This entry concerns a single TCR beta chain. Its antigen is not known. With the Oncomine TCR Beta short-read assay, DNA from cultured CD4+ T cells was sequenced. TCRdb called the PCR reads again in MiXCR, with one record for every CDR3 protein. This sample has under 30,000 distinct CDR3 sequences, with around 42% found just once. Regarding time point: late sampling 161 to 241 days after vaccination in three convalescent patients. Stated treatment: roughly nine-day PBMC culture with coronavirus spike peptide pools or control peptides (ViraFEST assay). The data belong to a study of vaccination and CD4 T cells after COVID-19. Across the study: A CEFX pool, an HIV-1 Nef pool, or no peptide went to control cultures.

This CDR3 is built from 14 residues. V lost 6 bases, J lost 0 bases, and 15 bases lay in between. Germline V gene lookup returns CDR1 DFQATT and CDR2 SNEGSKA (reference sequence). This chain uses TRBV20-1 with TRBJ2-7, with D possibly matching TRBD1 (5 bases). The receptor's source is a human donor who had recovered from COVID-19. The sample was CD4+ T cells from blood, cultured in vitro, taken about 7 months after SARS-CoV-2 vaccination. CDR3 residues: CSASDSSFSYEQYF. The CDR3 nucleotides read TGCAGTGCGAGCGACAGTAGCTTCTCCTACGAGCAGTACTTC.